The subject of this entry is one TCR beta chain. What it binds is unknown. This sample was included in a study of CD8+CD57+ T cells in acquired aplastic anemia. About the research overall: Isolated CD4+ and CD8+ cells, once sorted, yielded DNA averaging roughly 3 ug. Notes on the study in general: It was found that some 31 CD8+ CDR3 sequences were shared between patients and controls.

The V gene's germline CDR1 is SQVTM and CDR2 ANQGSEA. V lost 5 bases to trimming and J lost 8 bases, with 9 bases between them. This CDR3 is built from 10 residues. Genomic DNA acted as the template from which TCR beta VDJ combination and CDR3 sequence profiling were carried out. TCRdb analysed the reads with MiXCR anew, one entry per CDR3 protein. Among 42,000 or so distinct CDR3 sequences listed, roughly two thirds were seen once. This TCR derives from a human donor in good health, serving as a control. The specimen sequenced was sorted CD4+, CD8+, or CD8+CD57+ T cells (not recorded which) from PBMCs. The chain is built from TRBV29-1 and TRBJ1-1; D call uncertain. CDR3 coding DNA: TGCAGCGTTCTTACATTGGAAGCTTTCTTT. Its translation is CSVLTLEAFF. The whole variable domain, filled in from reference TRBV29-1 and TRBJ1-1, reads SAVISQKPSRDICQRGTSLTIQCQVDSQVTMMFWYRQQPGQSLTLIATANQGSEATYESGFVIDKFPISRPNLTFSTLTVSNMSPEDSSIYLCSVLTLEAFFGQGTRLTVV.